A selection of T cell receptor beta chains follows, all from one sample in a study of OX40 agonist ivuxolimab in advanced cancers. Produced via immunoSEQ multiplex PCR; TCRdb's table is partial and in-frame only. Counted here are fewer than 90,000 clones, roughly nine tenths occurring once; the ten biggest clones make up under 2%. The starting material was CD4+ or CD8+ T cells sorted from blood, obtained in a trial of the OX40 agonist ivuxolimab. Receptors were obtained from an adult with an advanced solid tumor such as melanoma, head and neck, liver or kidney cancer. The CDR3 runs from the conserved cysteine through the conserved F or W. The order of the fields is clone size, J gene, V gene, D gene, CDR3 DNA, CDR3 protein. D genes are given only for firm matches. Clone size, where shown, is once, few, many, or a class for clones that have expanded.

clone size: few
J gene: TRBJ2-7
V gene: TRBV27
D gene: NA
CDR3 DNA: TGTGCCAGCACAAGACAGAGTTTCTACGAGCAGTACTTC
CDR3 protein: CASTRQSFYEQYF

clone size: NA
J gene: TRBJ2-7
V gene: TRBV11-2
D gene: NA
CDR3 DNA: TGTGCCAGCAGCTTAGAACTAGCCGGTCGCTACGAGCAGTACTTC
CDR3 protein: CASSLELAGRYEQYF

clone size: NA
J gene: TRBJ2-1
V gene: TRBV5-1
D gene: TRBD2
CDR3 DNA: TGCGCCAGCAGCTTGAGCGGGACTTCTCGCCCGGGACTAGCGGGAGATGAGCAGTTCTTC
CDR3 protein: CASSLSGTSRPGLAGDEQFF

clone size: NA
J gene: TRBJ2-3
V gene: TRBV30
D gene: TRBD2
CDR3 DNA: TGTGCCTGGAGTGGATTAGCGGGAATCACAGATACGCAGTATTTT
CDR3 protein: CAWSGLAGITDTQYF

clone size: NA
J gene: TRBJ2-3
V gene: TRBV20-1
D gene: NA
CDR3 DNA: TGCAGTGGGGGGCCGAGAGATACGCAGTATTTT
CDR3 protein: CSGGPRDTQYF

clone size: NA
J gene: TRBJ2-2
V gene: TRBV7-9
D gene: NA
CDR3 DNA: TGTGCCAGCAGCTTTTCGGAACGAGGGGAGCTGTTTTTT
CDR3 protein: CASSFSERGELFF

clone size: NA
J gene: TRBJ1-5
V gene: TRBV28
D gene: TRBD1
CDR3 DNA: TGTGCCAGCAGTTTGGGACAGGGGGTAGGTCAGCCCCAGCATTTT
CDR3 protein: CASSLGQGVGQPQHF

clone size: NA
J gene: TRBJ1-5
V gene: TRBV6-1
D gene: NA
CDR3 DNA: TGTGCCAGCATTACGGGGACGATCGGGAATCAGCCCCAGCATTTT
CDR3 protein: CASITGTIGNQPQHF

clone size: NA
J gene: TRBJ2-3
V gene: TRBV2
D gene: TRBD2
CDR3 DNA: TGTGCCAGCAGTGAAGAAGAGGTCAGTCGCGGGAGGACAGATACGCAGTATTTT
CDR3 protein: CASSEEEVSRGRTDTQYF

clone size: NA
J gene: TRBJ1-1
V gene: TRBV4-3
D gene: TRBD1
CDR3 DNA: TGCGCCAGCAGCCCTACCCAGGGGGCCGGTTCGAACACTGAAGCTTTCTTT
CDR3 protein: CASSPTQGAGSNTEAFF

clone size: NA
J gene: TRBJ2-2
V gene: TRBV9
D gene: TRBD1
CDR3 DNA: TGTGCCAGCAGCGCCACCGGGACAGGGAACACCGGGGAGCTGTTTTTT
CDR3 protein: CASSATGTGNTGELFF

clone size: NA
J gene: TRBJ2-5
V gene: TRBV29-1
D gene: TRBD2
CDR3 DNA: TGCAGCGTTGCGGGAGGGGGTCAAGAGACCCAGTACTTC
CDR3 protein: CSVAGGGQETQYF

clone size: once
J gene: TRBJ2-2
V gene: TRBV28
D gene: NA
CDR3 DNA: TGTGCCAGCAGTTTGTGGAACACCGGGGAGCTGTTTTTT
CDR3 protein: CASSLWNTGELFF

clone size: once
J gene: TRBJ1-4
V gene: TRBV10-3
D gene: TRBD1
CDR3 DNA: TGTGCCATCAGTGCCAGGGGGGGAAATGAAAAACTGTTTTTT
CDR3 protein: CAISARGGNEKLFF

clone size: NA
J gene: TRBJ1-1
V gene: TRBV19
D gene: TRBD1
CDR3 DNA: TGTGCCAGTAGTACCTCCGGGACAGTAGCTAACACTGAAGCTTTCTTT
CDR3 protein: CASSTSGTVANTEAFF

clone size: once
J gene: TRBJ1-1
V gene: TRBV16
D gene: NA
CDR3 DNA: TGTGCCAGCAGCCGCAGGGAGATGAACACTGAAGCTTTCTTT
CDR3 protein: CASSRREMNTEAFF

clone size: NA
J gene: TRBJ2-1
V gene: TRBV19
D gene: NA
CDR3 DNA: TGTGCCAGTAGCCCCATCCCCGGTCACTCCTACAATGAGCAGTTCTTC
CDR3 protein: CASSPIPGHSYNEQFF

clone size: NA
J gene: TRBJ2-7
V gene: TRBV6-5
D gene: NA
CDR3 DNA: TGTGCCAGCAGTTACCTGGGGGGCTACGAGCAGTACTTC
CDR3 protein: CASSYLGGYEQYF

clone size: NA
J gene: TRBJ2-4
V gene: TRBV27
D gene: NA
CDR3 DNA: TGTGCCAGCAGTTTAGGCGCCAACCTAGCCAAAAACATTCAGTACTTC
CDR3 protein: CASSLGANLAKNIQYF

clone size: NA
J gene: TRBJ2-1
V gene: TRBV7-9
D gene: NA
CDR3 DNA: TGTGCCAGCAGCTTAGTACCTAGTCGGTACAATGAGCAGTTCTTC
CDR3 protein: CASSLVPSRYNEQFF

clone size: NA
J gene: TRBJ2-2
V gene: TRBV1
D gene: NA
CDR3 DNA: TGCACCAGCAGCCATAGGCCAGGGAAGGGGGCCGGGGAGCTGTTTTTT
CDR3 protein: CTSSHRPGKGAGELFF

clone size: NA
J gene: TRBJ2-1
V gene: TRBV27
D gene: TRBD2
CDR3 DNA: TGTGCCAGCAGTTATTTCCTAGCGGGAGTTTCGAATGAGCAGTTCTTC
CDR3 protein: CASSYFLAGVSNEQFF

clone size: few
J gene: TRBJ1-3
V gene: TRBV28
D gene: NA
CDR3 DNA: TGTGCCGTCTGCTCAAACACCATATATTTT
CDR3 protein: CAVCSNTIYF

clone size: NA
J gene: TRBJ2-2
V gene: TRBV10-1
D gene: TRBD2
CDR3 DNA: TGCGCCAGCAGTGATGGGACTAGACCCGGGGAGCTGTTTTTT
CDR3 protein: CASSDGTRPGELFF

clone size: NA
J gene: TRBJ1-1
V gene: TRBV2
D gene: NA
CDR3 DNA: TGTGCCAGCAGTGACAGGGAAACCAACACTGAAGCTTTCTTT
CDR3 protein: CASSDRETNTEAFF

clone size: NA
J gene: TRBJ2-5
V gene: TRBV4-1
D gene: NA
CDR3 DNA: TGCGCCAGCAGCCAAGTTTTGGGTATGCAGACCCAGTACTTC
CDR3 protein: CASSQVLGMQTQYF

clone size: few
J gene: TRBJ2-3
V gene: TRBV7-8
D gene: TRBD2
CDR3 DNA: TGTGCCAGCAGCACTTATAAGATAGCGGGAGAGAAAGATACGCAGTATTTT
CDR3 protein: CASSTYKIAGEKDTQYF

clone size: NA
J gene: TRBJ2-2
V gene: TRBV5-1
D gene: TRBD1
CDR3 DNA: TGCGCCAGCAGCTTCCAGGACAGGGCCACCGGGGAGCTGTTTTTT
CDR3 protein: CASSFQDRATGELFF

clone size: NA
J gene: TRBJ1-5
V gene: TRBV29-1
D gene: NA
CDR3 DNA: TGCAGCGTTTGGGGACCACAGTTCAATCAGCCCCAGCATTTT
CDR3 protein: CSVWGPQFNQPQHF

clone size: NA
J gene: TRBJ1-3
V gene: TRBV30
D gene: NA
CDR3 DNA: TGTGCCTGGAGTCCCCCATTAGGAAACACCATATATTTT
CDR3 protein: CAWSPPLGNTIYF

clone size: NA
J gene: TRBJ2-3
V gene: TRBV5-8
D gene: TRBD2
CDR3 DNA: TGTGCCAGCAGCCGCGGGACTAGCGGGGGCACAGATACGCAGTATTTT
CDR3 protein: CASSRGTSGGTDTQYF

clone size: NA
J gene: TRBJ1-4
V gene: TRBV28
D gene: TRBD1
CDR3 DNA: TGTGCCTGTACAGGGGGGGGGCTTAATGAAAAACTGTTTTTT
CDR3 protein: CACTGGGLNEKLFF

clone size: NA
J gene: TRBJ2-7
V gene: TRBV29-1
D gene: TRBD1
CDR3 DNA: TGCAGCGTCACCGGGACAGGGGTCTACGAGCAGTACTTC
CDR3 protein: CSVTGTGVYEQYF

clone size: few
J gene: TRBJ1-2
V gene: TRBV28
D gene: TRBD1
CDR3 DNA: TGTGCCACCTGGGGACAGGGGAGTGGCTACACCTTC
CDR3 protein: CATWGQGSGYTF

clone size: NA
J gene: TRBJ2-6
V gene: TRBV15
D gene: TRBD1
CDR3 DNA: TGTGCCACCAGCAGCGGACAGGGCCGCTCTGGGGCCAACGTCCTGACTTTC
CDR3 protein: CATSSGQGRSGANVLTF

clone size: NA
J gene: TRBJ1-2
V gene: TRBV6-5
D gene: NA
CDR3 DNA: TGTGCCAGCAAATCAAGGCCTTATAACTATGGCTACACCTTC
CDR3 protein: CASKSRPYNYGYTF

clone size: NA
J gene: TRBJ1-1
V gene: TRBV19
D gene: NA
CDR3 DNA: TGTGCCAGTATCCGTACTGGCTCTGAAGCTTTCTTT
CDR3 protein: CASIRTGSEAFF

clone size: NA
J gene: TRBJ1-4
V gene: TRBV6-5
D gene: NA
CDR3 DNA: TGTGCCAGCAGGAGACCCGGGCTCGAGGAAAAACTGTTTTTT
CDR3 protein: CASRRPGLEEKLFF

clone size: NA
J gene: TRBJ2-5
V gene: TRBV6-1
D gene: NA
CDR3 DNA: TGTGCCAGCAGTGAAATGAAAAATTGGCAAGAGACCCAGTACTTC
CDR3 protein: CASSEMKNWQETQYF

clone size: NA
J gene: TRBJ2-7
V gene: TRBV19
D gene: TRBD2
CDR3 DNA: TGTGCCAGTAGTATGGGGACTAGCGCCACGGGAGAGCAGTACTTC
CDR3 protein: CASSMGTSATGEQYF

clone size: once
J gene: TRBJ2-1
V gene: TRBV28
D gene: NA
CDR3 DNA: TGTGCCAGCAGTCACTTGACTAGTTTCTCCTACAATGAGCAGTTCTTC
CDR3 protein: CASSHLTSFSYNEQFF

clone size: NA
J gene: TRBJ2-7
V gene: TRBV2
D gene: NA
CDR3 DNA: TGTGCCAGCAGATTCGACCTGAGCTACGAGCAGTACTTC
CDR3 protein: CASRFDLSYEQYF

clone size: NA
J gene: TRBJ1-2
V gene: TRBV6-4
D gene: NA
CDR3 DNA: TGTGCCAGCAGTGACTCGTTCCGCGGGTCCTATGGCTACACCTTC
CDR3 protein: CASSDSFRGSYGYTF

clone size: NA
J gene: TRBJ2-3
V gene: TRBV18
D gene: NA
CDR3 DNA: TGTGCCAGCTCACCACCTCACGGGGTCAGCACAGATACGCAGTATTTT
CDR3 protein: CASSPPHGVSTDTQYF

clone size: NA
J gene: TRBJ2-7
V gene: TRBV28
D gene: NA
CDR3 DNA: TGTGCCAGCAGTCCCCTCAGCTCCTACGAGCAGTACTTC
CDR3 protein: CASSPLSSYEQYF

clone size: NA
J gene: TRBJ2-1
V gene: TRBV18
D gene: TRBD2
CDR3 DNA: TGTGCCAGCTCTCCCTGGGAGGGCTTGTATGAGCAGTTCTTC
CDR3 protein: CASSPWEGLYEQFF

clone size: NA
J gene: TRBJ1-5
V gene: TRBV6-6
D gene: TRBD1
CDR3 DNA: TGTGCCAGCACCGCCGACAGGGCCCAGCCCCAGCATTTT
CDR3 protein: CASTADRAQPQHF

clone size: NA
J gene: TRBJ2-7
V gene: TRBV7-2
D gene: NA
CDR3 DNA: TGTGCCAGCAGGACAGATTCCTACGAGCAGTACTTC
CDR3 protein: CASRTDSYEQYF